This TCR beta chain originates from a study of human T cells and chemical hapten exposure (dated by TCRdb to the early 2020s). In terms of the full investigation: For sensitization, 2% DPC in acetone was applied to a roughly 2 cm by roughly 2 cm area of upper inner arm skin. Twenty-nine alopecia patients gave blood for TCR sequencing at one to four time points (pre-sensitization, 2, 6 and 24 weeks). Blood samples were taken from patients before sensitization (week 0) and then at 2, 6 and about 24 weeks after DPC sensitization. The mostly female patient cohort included alopecia areata with under or over 50% scalp involvement, alopecia totalis and alopecia universalis. Patch testing was done on the upper back using Finn chambers containing 0.01% DPC, and results were scored after 6 days according to International Contact Dermatitis Research Group standards. In alopecia patients, the study followed how the peripheral blood TCR repertoire changed in vivo over primary and secondary sensitization to diphenylcyclopropenone (DPC), a hapten. Throughout the approximately 25-week study period, patients were also given weekly therapeutic DPC doses on the scalp. Libraries were combined into a pool for sequencing, and differences in TCR yield between samples came mainly from small differences in library volumes within the pool.

General study outcomes and caveats: Because every patient had alopecia, a presumed autoimmune disease, the patients' immune response might differ from that of healthy individuals. Expanded TCRs formed significantly more large CDR3 similarity clusters than pre-sensitization or healthy control sets, consistent with antigen-driven responses. Patch test score correlated positively with the number of PT1 expanded TCRs, reaching significance at thresholds 8, 16 and 32 but not at 4. The number of TCRs above 1 in 1000 frequency did not change with DPC sensitization; there was no evidence of global repertoire structure alterations. Repeated subsampling changed both the strength of the expansion versus patch-test correlation and the threshold at which that correlation became significant.

The library was prepared using RACE. Sequencing was carried out with a NextSeq 500. During library preparation, unique molecular identifiers were attached to individual cDNA molecules so that TCRs could be counted in a quantitative, reproducible way. Both TCR alpha and TCR beta chains were sequenced from each blood RNA sample. In the authors' own workflow: A median of roughly 100,000 TCRs per sample was observed, with a range of 23,224 to 690,600. The Decombinator software suite was used to annotate V, J and CDR3 in the TCR reads. To make PS versus PT1 abundance plots, every sample was subsampled to the same number of TCRs (28,000). TCRs were defined as expanded if absent before sensitization and observed at least eight times at the 2-week time point. Starting from the raw public reads, TCRdb applied fastp trimming at Q25, assembled clones with MiXCR and retained in-frame beta chains. Records with the same CDR3 protein are collapsed into one entry carrying the most frequent genes and DNA. The V and J calls shown here were made by TCRdb, not taken from the authors' results. This sample comprises tens of thousands of distinct CDR3 sequences, about an eighth of them detected only once. The ten top clones hold roughly 6.1% of the sample.

This clonotype was counted many times. This receptor's antigen is unknown. Per-base qualities were not stored, and no clone one base away is much larger. The time point label on this specimen signifies: pre-sensitization, week 0. The treatment or condition label, as the study defines it: therapeutic diphenylcyclopropenone sensitization with weekly scalp DPC. At every patch-test visit, the blood draw took place before the patch test was put on. Eligible patients were aged 18 to 70, diagnosed with alopecia, deemed suitable for DPC therapy, and excluded if pregnant. Total RNA was isolated from unfractionated whole blood collected in Tempus Blood RNA tubes. Cut back by 0 bases and 5 bases, the V and J ends lie 2 bases apart. CDR1 and CDR2 were assigned from the germline V gene (reference sequence) as SEHNR and FQNEAQ. The CDR3 runs 12 amino acids, cysteine and phenylalanine included. The read is trimmed to its CDR3 DNA, 36 bases read in frame from base 1.

This TCR was sampled from a woman aged 30 to 39 with alopecia areata. Some clones in this sample may be carry-over from other donors' samples. The material was whole blood, obtained in connection with sensitization to the hapten diphenylcyclopropenone (DPC). The rearrangement combines TRBV7-9 with TRBJ1-5, with the identity of the D gene unclear. The DNA sequence is as follows: TGTGCCAGCAGCTTAGCGGATCAGCCCCAGCATTTT. Translated, this is CASSLADQPQHF.